This TCR beta chain was captured in a study of blood T cell repertoires in COVID-19. The assay was immunoSEQ multiplex PCR, and TCRdb's table has in-frame clones only and misses some. The sample records some 90,000 clones, 70% to 85% being singletons. This CDR3 spans 15 amino acids. Germline-derived CDR1 and CDR2 are MNHEY and SVGEGT. Losses at the gene ends were 4 bases for V and 6 bases for J; bases not matched to a gene: 10. The sequence was obtained from a woman aged 60 to 75 in a cohort sampled during active or convalescent COVID-19. Sequenced: peripheral blood. V and J are TRBV6-2 or TRBV6-3 and TRBJ2-7; 9 bases are a match to TRBD1. The CDR3 spells CASSLTGGYWSEQYF. CDR3 nucleotides: TGTGCCAGCAGTTTGACAGGGGGATATTGGAGCGAGCAGTACTTC.